One sample yielded the 22 T cell receptor beta chains listed below, sequenced in a study of human T cells and chemical hapten exposure. TCRdb used MiXCR to reprocess the RACE reads, holding one entry per CDR3 protein. The data show fewer than 40,000 distinct CDR3 sequences, about 12% seen once. Specified time point: patch test 3, about 24 weeks after DPC sensitization. Treatment noted: therapeutic diphenylcyclopropenone sensitization with weekly scalp DPC. It was unfractionated whole blood from which total RNA was extracted. The specimen comprised whole blood, sampled in connection with sensitization to the hapten diphenylcyclopropenone (DPC). The origin of the receptors is a woman in her forties with alopecia areata. Some clones in this sample may be carry-over from other donors' samples.

This clonotype appeared many times. The chain joins TRBV27 to TRBJ1-2; 7 nucleotides match TRBD1. Trimming took 3 bases from V and 7 from J; bases not matched to a gene: 5. The germline gives CDR1 MNHEY, CDR2 SMNVEV (reference sequence). The CDR3 extends over 13 amino acids. The DNA of the CDR3 is TGTGCCAGCAGTTTGGGAGGGGGCTTTGGCTACACCTTC. This encodes CASSLGGGFGYTF.

This clonotype occurred many times. The J gene is TRBJ2-7, the V gene TRBV2, with D unresolved. V was pared by 7 bases and J by 4 bases, with 14 bases between. CDR1 SNHLY and CDR2 FYNNEI come from the germline V gene. The CDR3 loop spans 13 amino acids. As DNA, the CDR3 is TGTGCCAGCAATGGGCCGACGAAATACGAGCAGTACTTC. Translated: CASNGPTKYEQYF.

The chain couples TRBV28 to TRBJ1-5, with TRBD1 matching 7 bases. CDR1 MDHEN and CDR2 SYDVKM come from the germline V gene. Trimming took 4 bases from V and 7 from J; bases not matched to a gene: 10. The CDR3 extends over 15 amino acids. CDR3 nucleotide sequence: TGTGCCAGCAGTTCCAGACAGGGTTTGAGGCAGCCCCAGCATTTT. Protein product: CASSSRQGLRQPQHF.

This rearrangement joins TRBV28 to TRBJ2-1, with 10 bases aligning to TRBD1. Trimming cost V 6 bases and J 7 bases; bases outside gene matches: 9. The CDR3 covers 15 residues. Germline V gene data show CDR1 as MDHEN and CDR2 as SYDVKM. The CDR3 sequence is CASRDHSDRGNEQFF. The CDR3 DNA is TGTGCCAGCAGAGATCATTCGGACAGGGGGAATGAGCAGTTCTTC.

This clonotype appeared a few times. CDR3 sequence: CASSTYRATEAFF. The DNA for the CDR3 is TGTGCCAGCAGCACCTACAGGGCAACTGAAGCTTTCTTT. The V and J genes are TRBV28 and TRBJ1-1, with D possibly being TRBD1 (6 bases). CDR3 length: 13 amino acids. Germline values: CDR1 MDHEN, CDR2 SYDVKM. Trimming removed 6 bases at V and 5 bases at J, with 13 bases between.

By frequency in the sample, this clonotype is medium-sized. The chain uses TRBV7-6 and TRBJ2-1, with 7 bases identical to TRBD1. Germline V gives CDR1 SGHVS, CDR2 FNYEAQ. The CDR3 sequence is 13 residues long. V shed 5 bases and J 9 bases; nucleotides not matched to a gene: 7. The CDR3 nucleotides read TGTGCCAGCAGCCGGGACAGTGGGGCTGAGCAGTTCTTC. Its translation is CASSRDSGAEQFF.

This chain links TRBV5-1 with TRBJ2-5; tentative D call: TRBD1 (6 bases). The CDR3 has 13 residues. V was clipped by 4 bases and J by 2 bases, with 9 bases between them. Germline V lookup: CDR1 SGHRS, CDR2 YFSETQ. CDR3 in amino acids: CASSGGHQETQYF. The CDR3 DNA reads as TGCGCCAGCAGCGGGGGACATCAAGAGACCCAGTACTTC.

This clonotype was counted at least ten times. The chain links TRBV28 to TRBJ1-5; D is undetermined. Trimming pared 2 bases from V and 6 bases from J, leaving 5 bases between. This CDR3 is built from 12 residues. The germline CDR1 and CDR2 sequences are MDHEN and SYDVKM. The CDR3 bases are TGTGCCAGCAGTTTACGGAGTCAGCCCCAGCATTTT. It codes for CASSLRSQPQHF.

There are many counts of this clonotype. The chain links TRBV24-1 to TRBJ1-5, with D unresolved. V shed 2 bases and J shed 12 bases, with 7 bases lying between them. The CDR3 runs 11 residues. The germline CDR1 and CDR2 sequences are KGHDR and SFDVKD. DNA of the CDR3: TGTGCCACCAGTGATTGGTTAGGCCAGCATTTT. Translating it yields CATSDWLGQHF.

The rearrangement uses TRBV9 and TRBJ2-7, with D possibly TRBD1 on 6 matching bases. Germline V CDR1 and CDR2: SGDLS, YYNGEE. Trimming cost V 0 bases and J 7 bases, with 14 bases left between them. CDR3 length equals 14 residues. CDR3 nucleotides: TGTGCCAGCAGCGTAGAAGGGGGTCCTCGGGAGCAGTACTTC. Amino acid sequence: CASSVEGGPREQYF. The whole variable domain, filled in from reference TRBV9 and TRBJ2-7, reads DSGVTQTPKHLITATGQRVTLRCSPRSGDLSVYWYQQSLDQGLQFLIQYYNGEERAKGNILERFSAQQFPDLHSELNLSSLELGDSALYFCASSVEGGPREQYFGPGTRLTVT.

At least ten counts were recorded for this clonotype. The chain links TRBV19 to TRBJ2-3; D might be TRBD2 (6 bases). V dropped 3 bases and J dropped 3 bases, with 13 bases sitting between them. Per germline, CDR1 LNHDA and CDR2 SQIVND (reference sequence). There are 15 residues in the CDR3. The CDR3, as DNA: TGTGCCAGTAGTATGAAGGTAGCGGCGACAGATACGCAGTATTTT. It codes for CASSMKVAATDTQYF.

This clonotype was recorded a few times. The V call is TRBV7-2, the J call TRBJ2-1; perhaps TRBD2 as D (5 bases). CDR1 is SGHTA, CDR2 FQGNSA, per germline. V lost 5 bases and J lost 4, with 9 bases in between. This CDR3 comprises 13 residues. CDR3 sequence: CASSNGNYNEQFF. DNA of the CDR3: TGTGCCAGCAGCAACGGGAATTACAATGAGCAGTTCTTC. The whole variable domain, filled in from reference TRBV7-2 and TRBJ2-1, reads GAGVSQSPSNKVTEKGKDVELRCDPISGHTALYWYRQSLGQGLEFLIYFQGNSAPDKSGLPSDRFSAERTGGSVSTLTIQRTQQEDSAVYLCASSNGNYNEQFFGPGTRLTVL.

CDR3 sequence (DNA): TGTGCCATCAGGGGATTTAGCAATCAGCCCCAGCATTTT. This gives the protein CAIRGFSNQPQHF. V usage is TRBV10-3 and J usage is TRBJ1-5; no clear D. Germline CDR1 and CDR2: ENHRY and SYGVKD. V gave up 6 bases and J gave up 0 bases, with 6 bases separating them. This CDR3 is 13 amino acids long.

This clonotype was seen ten or more times. The rearrangement links TRBV18 to TRBJ1-1; TRBD1 matches 7 bases. CDR1 and CDR2 from the germline V gene are KGHSH and LQKENI. The CDR3 consists of 14 residues. The junction had 11 bases not matched to a gene; V was cut back by 6 bases and J by 7 bases. The CDR3 DNA reads TGTGCCAGCTCGGAACGACAGGGAAGGGATGAAGCTTTCTTT. It translates to CASSERQGRDEAFF.

The table lists this clonotype with a few counts. The chain couples TRBV20-1 to TRBJ2-7, with TRBD2 matching 9 bases. The CDR3 length is 15 residues. V lost 3 bases to trimming and J lost 2 bases; unmatched junction nucleotides: 8. Looked up from germline, CDR1 is DFQATT and CDR2 is SNEGSKA (reference sequence). The CDR3 sequence is CSARPLAGNTYEQYF. Here the CDR3 DNA reads TGCAGTGCTAGGCCTCTAGCGGGAAACACCTACGAGCAGTACTTC.

Many counts were recorded for this clonotype. The V gene is TRBV10-3, the J gene TRBJ2-3; no reliable D call. Germline V gives CDR1 ENHRY, CDR2 SYGVKD. This CDR3 spans 17 amino acids. Trimming removed 6 bases at V and 1 base at J, with 20 bases between. The CDR3 sequence: CAISLARPELGTDTQYF. CDR3 nucleotide sequence: TGTGCCATCAGCCTCGCACGGCCCGAGTTGGGCACAGATACGCAGTATTTT.

This clonotype was found a few times. V and J are TRBV7-8 and TRBJ2-3, with 8 bases identical to TRBD2. J lost 3 bases, V lost 5 bases, and 10 bases had no gene match. The CDR3 consists of 16 residues. Per germline, CDR1 SGHVS and CDR2 FQNEAQ. CDR3 in amino acids: CASSPVASGLTDTQYF. CDR3 nucleotides: TGTGCCAGCAGCCCAGTGGCTAGCGGGTTGACAGATACGCAGTATTTT.

The chain links TRBV28 to TRBJ2-1, with TRBD2 as a possible D gene (5 bases). Trimming removed 7 bases at V and 0 bases at J, with 13 bases between. The CDR3 is made up of 15 amino acids. CDR1 is MDHEN, CDR2 SYDVKM, per germline. CDR3 in amino acids: CASMAGPSSYNEQFF. The CDR3 DNA sequence: TGTGCCAGCATGGCGGGTCCCTCCTCCTACAATGAGCAGTTCTTC.

This chain uses TRBV4-2 with TRBJ1-2; the D is unclear. The germline gives CDR1 LGHNA, CDR2 YNFKEQ. Trimming shortened V by 0 bases and J by 8 bases, and 10 bases separated the two germline ends. This CDR3 spans 13 amino acids. The CDR3 coding sequence is TGTGCCAGCAGCCAAGATCTGATTCGAGGCTACACCTTC. Translating it yields CASSQDLIRGYTF.

The table lists this clonotype with many counts. V is TRBV6-4 and J is TRBJ2-3, with 10 bases lining up with TRBD2. Germline-derived CDR1 and CDR2 are MRHNA and SNTAGT. The CDR3 covers 16 residues. V shed 9 bases and J 0 bases; nucleotides not matched to a gene: 9. This CDR3 reads CARRGSGGHSTDTQYF. Written as DNA, the CDR3 is TGTGCCAGAAGGGGTAGCGGGGGGCATAGCACAGATACGCAGTATTTT.

The sample holds many counts of this clonotype. This chain links TRBV25-1 with TRBJ1-6; D unclear. The germline V and J ends were trimmed by 6 bases and 0 bases, with 6 bases remaining between them. Germline V gene sequence: CDR1 MGHDK, CDR2 SYGVNS. The CDR3 spans 14 residues. Here the CDR3 reads CASRGNSYNSPLHF. CDR3 in DNA: TGTGCCAGCAGGGGGAACTCCTATAATTCACCCCTCCACTTT.

There are a few counts of this clonotype. This chain joins TRBV29-1 and TRBJ2-7; D not certain. The CDR3 is 12 amino acids. Looked up from germline, CDR1 is SQVTM and CDR2 is ANQGSEA. V shed 4 bases and J shed 4 bases, with 11 bases lying between them. The CDR3: CSVVPSPYEQYF. The CDR3 DNA reads as TGCAGCGTTGTTCCCAGCCCTTACGAGCAGTACTTC.